This T cell receptor beta chain was observed in a study of PD-1 blockade in mismatch repair-deficient tumors. The overall study: Patients had about a dozen mismatch repair-deficient cancer types, all previously treated and progressing.

V shed 2 bases and J 3 bases; nucleotides not matched to a gene: 5. CDR3 size: 16 residues. Germline V lookup: CDR1 SQVTM, CDR2 ANQGSEA. Time point defined: 10-day in vitro stimulation with candidate neoantigen peptide 2. A few pembrolizumab responders had their TCRs sequenced. In regard to this clone: What it binds is not known.

TCRdb keeps only in-frame clones here, not all; method: immunoSEQ multiplex PCR. Here the sample spans about 10,000 clones, approximately 86% being singletons. This specimen consisted of cells cultured in vitro, obtained from a patient treated with pembrolizumab. The sequence came from an adult with mismatch repair-deficient cancer. The genes are TRBV29-1 and TRBJ2-1, with TRBD2 identical over 12 bases. This CDR3 is CSVEILAGGFYNEQFF. DNA of the CDR3: TGCAGCGTTGAAATACTAGCGGGAGGTTTCTACAATGAGCAGTTCTTC.